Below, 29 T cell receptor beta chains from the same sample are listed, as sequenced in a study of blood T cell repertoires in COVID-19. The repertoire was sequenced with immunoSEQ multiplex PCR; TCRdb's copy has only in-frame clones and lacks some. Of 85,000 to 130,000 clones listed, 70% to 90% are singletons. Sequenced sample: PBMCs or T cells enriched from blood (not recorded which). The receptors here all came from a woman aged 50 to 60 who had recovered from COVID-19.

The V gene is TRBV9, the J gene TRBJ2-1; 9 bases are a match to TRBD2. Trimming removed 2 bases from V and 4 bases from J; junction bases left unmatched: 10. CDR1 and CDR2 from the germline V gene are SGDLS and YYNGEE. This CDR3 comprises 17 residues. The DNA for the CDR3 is TGTGCCAGCAGCGTTTATGGGGCTAGCGGGGCTTACAATGAGCAGTTCTTC. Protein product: CASSVYGASGAYNEQFF. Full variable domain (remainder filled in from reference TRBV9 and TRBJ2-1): DSGVTQTPKHLITATGQRVTLRCSPRSGDLSVYWYQQSLDQGLQFLIQYYNGEERAKGNILERFSAQQFPDLHSELNLSSLELGDSALYFCASSVYGASGAYNEQFFGPGTRLTVL.

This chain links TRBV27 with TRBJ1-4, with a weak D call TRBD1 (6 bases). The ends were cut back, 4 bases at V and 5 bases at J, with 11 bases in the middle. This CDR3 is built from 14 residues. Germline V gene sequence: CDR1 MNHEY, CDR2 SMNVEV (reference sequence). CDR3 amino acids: CASSWGHSNEKLFF. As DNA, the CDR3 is TGTGCCAGCAGTTGGGGACACTCAAATGAAAAACTGTTTTTT.

DNA of the CDR3: TGTGCCAGCAGCGTAACGATGGGGGGGCCGCTCTCCTACAATGAGCAGTTCTTC. Translating it yields CASSVTMGGPLSYNEQFF. The chain employs TRBV9 and TRBJ2-1, with D possibly being TRBD2 (7 bases). The CDR3 covers 18 residues. Trimming removed 1 base from V and 0 bases from J, with 17 bases in between. The germline V gene encodes CDR1 SGDLS and CDR2 YYNGEE.

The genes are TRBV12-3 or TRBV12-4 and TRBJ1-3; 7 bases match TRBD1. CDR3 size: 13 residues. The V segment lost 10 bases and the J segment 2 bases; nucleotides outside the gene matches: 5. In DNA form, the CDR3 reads TGTGCCACACAGGGGATAGCTGGAAACACCATATATTTT. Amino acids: CATQGIAGNTIYF.

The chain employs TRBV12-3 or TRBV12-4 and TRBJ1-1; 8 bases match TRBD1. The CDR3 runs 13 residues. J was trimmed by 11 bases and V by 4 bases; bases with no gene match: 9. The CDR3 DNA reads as TGTGCCAGCAGTTACGGACAGGGTAATAGGGCTTTCTTT. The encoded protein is CASSYGQGNRAFF.

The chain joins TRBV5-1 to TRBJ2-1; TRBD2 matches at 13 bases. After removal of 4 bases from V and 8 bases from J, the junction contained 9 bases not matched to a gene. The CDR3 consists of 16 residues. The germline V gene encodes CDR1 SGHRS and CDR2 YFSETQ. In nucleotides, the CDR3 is TGCGCCAGCAGCCCCCTGACTAGCGGGGGGTCTTATGAGCAGTTCTTC. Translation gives CASSPLTSGGSYEQFF.

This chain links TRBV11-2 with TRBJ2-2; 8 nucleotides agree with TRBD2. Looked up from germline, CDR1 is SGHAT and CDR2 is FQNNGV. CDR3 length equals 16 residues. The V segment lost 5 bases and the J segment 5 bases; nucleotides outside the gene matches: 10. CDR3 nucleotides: TGTGCCAGCAGCCCGACAGAGAAGCGGGGGACCGGGGAGCTGTTTTTT. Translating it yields CASSPTEKRGTGELFF.

CDR3 amino acids: CASRDYRGYNQPQHF. The CDR3 nucleotides read TGTGCCAGTAGAGATTACAGGGGTTACAATCAGCCCCAGCATTTT. The chain has TRBV19 and TRBJ1-5, with 7 bases lining up with TRBD1. The germline V gene has CDR1 LNHDA and CDR2 SQIVND (reference sequence). V was clipped by 6 bases and J by 3 bases; unmatched bases: 8. The CDR3 covers 15 residues.

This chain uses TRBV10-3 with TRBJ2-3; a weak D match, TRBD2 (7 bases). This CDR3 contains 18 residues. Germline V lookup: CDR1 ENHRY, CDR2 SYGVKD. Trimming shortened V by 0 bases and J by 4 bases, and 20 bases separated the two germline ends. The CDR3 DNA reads TGTGCCATCAGTGAGTCGAGGTTCCGGGGGGCTCAGTCAGATACGCAGTATTTT. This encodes CAISESRFRGAQSDTQYF.

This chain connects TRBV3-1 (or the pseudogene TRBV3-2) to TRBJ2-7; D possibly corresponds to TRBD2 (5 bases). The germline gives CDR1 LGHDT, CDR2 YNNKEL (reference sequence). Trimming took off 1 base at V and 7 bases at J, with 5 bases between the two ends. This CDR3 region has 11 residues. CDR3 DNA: TGTGCCAGCAGCCAAGGGAGGGAGCAGTACTTC. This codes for CASSQGREQYF.

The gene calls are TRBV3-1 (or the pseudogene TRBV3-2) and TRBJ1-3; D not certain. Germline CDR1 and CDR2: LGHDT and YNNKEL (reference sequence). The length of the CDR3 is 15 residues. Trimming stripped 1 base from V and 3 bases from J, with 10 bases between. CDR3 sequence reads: CASSQGSPRGNTIYF. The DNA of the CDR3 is TGTGCCAGCAGCCAAGGTTCCCCCCGTGGAAACACCATATATTTT.

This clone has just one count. CDR3 nucleotide sequence: TGTGCCAGCAGTGATGTATTAGATCAAGAGACCCAGTACTTC. It encodes CASSDVLDQETQYF. The V call is TRBV25-1, the J call TRBJ2-5; D is unclear. Trimming removed 3 bases at V and 2 bases at J, with 10 bases between. Germline CDR1 and CDR2: MGHDK and SYGVNS. CDR3 size: 14 residues.

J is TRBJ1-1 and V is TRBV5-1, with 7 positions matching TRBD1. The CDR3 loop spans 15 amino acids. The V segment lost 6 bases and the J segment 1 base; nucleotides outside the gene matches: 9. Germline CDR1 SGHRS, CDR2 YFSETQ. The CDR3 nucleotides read TGCGCCAGCACCCAGGGCCGGACAGGGAACACTGAAGCTTTCTTT. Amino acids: CASTQGRTGNTEAFF.

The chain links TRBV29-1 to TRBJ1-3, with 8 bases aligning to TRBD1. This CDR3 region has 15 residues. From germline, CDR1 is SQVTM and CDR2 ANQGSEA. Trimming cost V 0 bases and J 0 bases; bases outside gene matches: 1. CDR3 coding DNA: TGCAGCGTTGAAGAGGGGACAGGCTCTGGAAACACCATATATTTT. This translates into CSVEEGTGSGNTIYF.

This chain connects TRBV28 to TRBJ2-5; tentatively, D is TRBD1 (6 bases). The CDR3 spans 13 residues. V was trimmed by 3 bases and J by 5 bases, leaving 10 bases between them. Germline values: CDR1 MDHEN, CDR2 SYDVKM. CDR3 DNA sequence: TGTGCCAGCAGTTTGGGGACAAGGGAGACCCAGTACTTC. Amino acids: CASSLGTRETQYF.

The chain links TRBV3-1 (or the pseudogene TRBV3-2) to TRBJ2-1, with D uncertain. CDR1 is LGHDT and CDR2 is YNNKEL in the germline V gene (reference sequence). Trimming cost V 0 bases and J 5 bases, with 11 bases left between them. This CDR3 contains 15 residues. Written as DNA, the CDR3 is TGTGCCAGCAGCCAAGATCCTCACATCAACAATGAGCAGTTCTTC. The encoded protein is CASSQDPHINNEQFF.

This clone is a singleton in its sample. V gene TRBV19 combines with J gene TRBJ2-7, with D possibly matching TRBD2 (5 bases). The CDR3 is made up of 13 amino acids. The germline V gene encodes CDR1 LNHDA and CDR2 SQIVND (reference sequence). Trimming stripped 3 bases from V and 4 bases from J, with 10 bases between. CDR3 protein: CASSMRAEYEQYF. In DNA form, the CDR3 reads TGTGCCAGTAGTATGCGAGCGGAATACGAGCAGTACTTC. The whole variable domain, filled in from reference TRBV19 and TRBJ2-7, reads DGGITQSPKYLFRKEGQNVTLSCEQNLNHDAMYWYRQDPGQGLRLIYYSQIVNDFQKGDIAEGYSVSREKKESFPLTVTSAQKNPTAFYLCASSMRAEYEQYFGPGTRLTVT.

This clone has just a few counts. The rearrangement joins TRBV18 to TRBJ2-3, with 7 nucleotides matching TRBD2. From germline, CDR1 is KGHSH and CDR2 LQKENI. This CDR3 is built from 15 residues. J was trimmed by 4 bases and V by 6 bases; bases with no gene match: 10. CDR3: CASSPGGGGADTQYF. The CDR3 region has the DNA TGTGCCAGCTCCCCGGGCGGGGGTGGAGCAGATACGCAGTATTTT.

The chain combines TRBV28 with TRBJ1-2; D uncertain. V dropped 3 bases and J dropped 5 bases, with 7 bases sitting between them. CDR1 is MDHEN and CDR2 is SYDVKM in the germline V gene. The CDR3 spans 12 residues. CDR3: CASSFQVYGYTF. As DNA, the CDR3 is TGTGCCAGCAGTTTCCAGGTTTATGGCTACACCTTC.

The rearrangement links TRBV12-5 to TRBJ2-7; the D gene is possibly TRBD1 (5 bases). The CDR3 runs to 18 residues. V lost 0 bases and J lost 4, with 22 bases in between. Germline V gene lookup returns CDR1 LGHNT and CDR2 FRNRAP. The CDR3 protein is CASGLVYQTPRELYEQYF. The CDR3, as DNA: TGTGCTAGTGGTTTGGTCTACCAAACCCCCAGGGAATTGTACGAGCAGTACTTC.

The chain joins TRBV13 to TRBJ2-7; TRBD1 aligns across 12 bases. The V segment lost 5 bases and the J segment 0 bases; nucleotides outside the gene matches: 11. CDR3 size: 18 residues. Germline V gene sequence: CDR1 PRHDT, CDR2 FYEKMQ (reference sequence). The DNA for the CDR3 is TGTGCCAGCAGCCCCGGGACAGGGGGCCAGCTAATCTCCTACGAGCAGTACTTC. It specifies CASSPGTGGQLISYEQYF.

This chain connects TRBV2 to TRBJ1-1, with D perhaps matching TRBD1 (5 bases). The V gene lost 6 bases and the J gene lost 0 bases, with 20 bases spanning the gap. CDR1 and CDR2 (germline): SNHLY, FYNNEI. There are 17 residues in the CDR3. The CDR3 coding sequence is TGTGCCAGCAGGAGTAACAGGTTGCAACTCATGAACACTGAAGCTTTCTTT. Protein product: CASRSNRLQLMNTEAFF.

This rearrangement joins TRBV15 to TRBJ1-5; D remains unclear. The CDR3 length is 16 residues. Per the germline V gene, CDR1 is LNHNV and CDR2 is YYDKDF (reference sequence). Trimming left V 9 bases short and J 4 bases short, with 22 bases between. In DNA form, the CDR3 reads TGTGCCACGAGTGAACTGGTGGTTAGTCGTAATCAGCCCCAGCATTTT. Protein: CATSELVVSRNQPQHF.

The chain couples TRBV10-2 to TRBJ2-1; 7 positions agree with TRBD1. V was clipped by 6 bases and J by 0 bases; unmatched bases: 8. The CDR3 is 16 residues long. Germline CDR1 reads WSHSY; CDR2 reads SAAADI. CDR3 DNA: TGCGCCAGCAGCAATTGGGACAGACTCTCCTACAATGAGCAGTTCTTC. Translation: CASSNWDRLSYNEQFF.

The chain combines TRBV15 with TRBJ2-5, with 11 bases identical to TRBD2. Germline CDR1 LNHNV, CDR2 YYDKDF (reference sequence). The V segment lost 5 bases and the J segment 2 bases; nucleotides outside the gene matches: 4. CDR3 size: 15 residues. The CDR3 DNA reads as TGTGCCACCAGCGGAACTAGCGGGGGACAAGAGACCCAGTACTTC. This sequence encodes CATSGTSGGQETQYF.

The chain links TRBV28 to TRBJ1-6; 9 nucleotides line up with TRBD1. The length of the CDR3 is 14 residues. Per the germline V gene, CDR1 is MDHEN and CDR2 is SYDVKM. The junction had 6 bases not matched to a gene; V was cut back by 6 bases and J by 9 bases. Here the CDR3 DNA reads TGTGCCAGCAGGGGACAGGGAGCTTTTTCACCCCTCCACTTT. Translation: CASRGQGAFSPLHF.

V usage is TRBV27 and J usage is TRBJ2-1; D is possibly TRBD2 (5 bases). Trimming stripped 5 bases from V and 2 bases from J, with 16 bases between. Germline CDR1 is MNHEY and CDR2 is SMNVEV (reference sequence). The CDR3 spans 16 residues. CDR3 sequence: CASSPRSPRAYNEQFF. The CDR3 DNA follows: TGTGCCAGCAGTCCCCGAAGCCCGAGGGCCTACAATGAGCAGTTCTTC.

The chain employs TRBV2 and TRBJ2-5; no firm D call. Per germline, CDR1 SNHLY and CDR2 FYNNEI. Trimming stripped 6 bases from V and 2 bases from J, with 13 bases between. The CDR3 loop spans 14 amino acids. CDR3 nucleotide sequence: TGTGCCAGCAGGGAGAGAGTGCTGCAAGAGACCCAGTACTTC. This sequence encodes CASRERVLQETQYF.

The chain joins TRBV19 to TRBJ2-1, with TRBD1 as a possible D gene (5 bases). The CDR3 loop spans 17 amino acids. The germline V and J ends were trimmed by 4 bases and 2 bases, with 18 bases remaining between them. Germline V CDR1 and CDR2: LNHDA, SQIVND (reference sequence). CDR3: CASSTAGVDTAYNEQFF. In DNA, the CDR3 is TGTGCCAGTAGTACGGCCGGTGTGGACACCGCCTACAATGAGCAGTTCTTC.